These T cell receptor beta chains were read from a single sample in a study of cytomegalovirus exposure and HLA in healthy donors. Produced via immunoSEQ multiplex PCR; TCRdb's table is partial and in-frame only. The repertoire holds approximately 170,000 clones, with roughly 77% as singletons. Sequenced input: PBMCs. These receptors all come from a woman between 40 and 50 years old in good health and CMV-seropositive. Each CDR3 is given without its conserved first and last residue. Each record gives: D gene, V gene, CDR3 protein. D genes are given only for firm matches.

>TRBD2|TRBV28
ASSLSIGLAGSDTQY
>NA|TRBV12-5
ASGLGTVAYEQY
>TRBD2|TRBV7-2
ASSLGLAGVRTQY
>TRBD2|TRBV4-1
ASSQDWASGGNNEQF
>TRBD2|TRBV7-9
ASSPSGSGYEQY
>NA|TRBV6-5
ASSYSLGYYEQY
>TRBD1|TRBV6-5
ASSPGQGLYEQY
>TRBD1|TRBV18
ASSADRGNEKLF
>TRBD2|TRBV7-9
ASSKQTGGGPFETQY
>NA|TRBV7-2
ASSTVGGARQPQH
>NA|TRBV6-1
ASSLYIMNTEAF
>NA|TRBV14
ASSPVRNTIY
>TRBD2|TRBV5-6
ASSFTGGDKETQY
>NA|TRBV6-6
ASSFTGELF
>TRBD2|TRBV5-1
ASSPGRDEQY
>NA|TRBV6-5
ASSYSTGGGFEAF
>TRBD2|TRBV11-2
ASSLGRAGDTQY
>TRBD1|TRBV18
ASSPGDSREAF
>TRBD2|TRBV19
ASTDGAGDHTDTQY
>NA|TRBV19
ASSTDGPITEAF
>TRBD2|TRBV30
AWSVTTSGREV
>NA|TRBV18
ASSVDSRNEKLF
>NA|TRBV5-1
ASSLQGTEAF
>TRBD1|TRBV5-1
ASTIGQGEDGYT
>NA|TRBV6-1
ASSVGQLGYGYT
>NA|TRBV30
AWSVQVGWTGELF
>TRBD1|TRBV30
ALTGAQNTEAF
>TRBD1|TRBV7-2
ASSDRTGPAYEQY
>NA|TRBV2
ASSEKRGLAGTDTQY